This passage covers 13 T cell receptor beta chains from one sample sequenced in a study of blood T cell repertoires in COVID-19. Measured with immunoSEQ multiplex PCR; TCRdb has only the in-frame clones, and not every one. The sample carries approximately 160,000 clones, around 80% recorded once. The sequenced material came from peripheral blood. All receptors derive from a woman aged 55-70 years with acute or convalescent COVID-19.

The CDR3 here is CSASGRVYGYTF. CDR3 DNA sequence: TGCAGTGCTAGTGGCAGGGTGTATGGCTACACCTTC. The chain joins TRBV20-1 to TRBJ1-2; a possible D gene is TRBD1 (5 bases). The CDR3 is 12 amino acids. Looked up from germline, CDR1 is DFQATT and CDR2 is SNEGSKA (reference sequence). V shed 3 bases and J shed 5 bases, with 10 bases lying between them.

The V gene is TRBV24-1, the J gene TRBJ1-2, with a weak D call TRBD1 (5 bases). The CDR3 spans 12 residues. Per germline, CDR1 KGHDR and CDR2 SFDVKD. Trimming took 5 bases from V and 4 from J, leaving 7 bases between them. In DNA form, the CDR3 reads TGTGCCACCAGTGTAGACAGCTATGGCTACACCTTC. This gives the protein CATSVDSYGYTF.

V gene TRBV4-3 combines with J gene TRBJ1-5, with D tentatively TRBD1 (5 bases). The V and J ends lost 0 bases and 7 bases respectively, with 16 bases between them. CDR3 size: 16 residues. Germline CDR1 LGHNA, CDR2 YSLEER. The DNA for the CDR3 is TGCGCCAGCAGCCAAGATGTTGGCAGGGCGGACCAGCCCCAGCATTTT. Protein sequence: CASSQDVGRADQPQHF.

This clone was counted only a few times. The chain carries TRBV4-1 and TRBJ2-7; D possibly corresponds to TRBD2 (6 bases). This CDR3 spans 16 amino acids. V was pared by 4 bases and J by 1 base, with 17 bases between. CDR1 and CDR2 from the germline V gene are MGHRA and YSYEKL. The CDR3 sequence: CASSPPREVASYEQYF. Written as DNA, the CDR3 is TGCGCCAGCAGCCCGCCCAGGGAGGTCGCTTCCTACGAGCAGTACTTC.

The chain links TRBV3-1 (or the pseudogene TRBV3-2) to TRBJ2-3; a weak D match, TRBD2 (6 bases). The V gene lost 6 bases and the J gene lost 3 bases, with 16 bases spanning the gap. The CDR3 contains 15 residues. Germline V lookup: CDR1 LGHDT, CDR2 YNNKEL (reference sequence). CDR3 region: CASRYRGSSTDTQYF. In nucleotides, the CDR3 is TGTGCCAGCAGGTATCGGGGGTCTTCGACAGATACGCAGTATTTT.

This chain uses TRBV2 with TRBJ1-5; D is ambiguous. V was trimmed by 5 bases and J by 0 bases, leaving 14 bases between them. The CDR3 length is 16 residues. Germline values: CDR1 SNHLY, CDR2 FYNNEI. CDR3 in amino acids: CASSQENFHSNQPQHF. CDR3 bases: TGTGCCAGCAGTCAGGAAAATTTCCATAGCAATCAGCCCCAGCATTTT.

The rearrangement uses TRBV27 and TRBJ2-1, with TRBD1 matching 10 bases. Germline-derived CDR1 and CDR2 are MNHEY and SMNVEV (reference sequence). V lost 6 bases to trimming and J lost 7 bases; unmatched junction nucleotides: 9. CDR3 length equals 15 residues. The CDR3 DNA sequence: TGTGCCAGCAGCTTCCGGGACAGGGGTAGGAATGAGCAGTTCTTC. Its translation: CASSFRDRGRNEQFF.

This rearrangement joins TRBV7-2 to TRBJ2-7; TRBD1 agrees at 8 bases. Germline CDR1 SGHTA, CDR2 FQGNSA. V shed 5 bases and J 3 bases; nucleotides not matched to a gene: 6. This CDR3 has 14 residues. The CDR3, as DNA: TGTGCCAGCAGCCCCGACAGGGGAGGCTACGAGCAGTACTTC. It yields the protein CASSPDRGGYEQYF.

V usage is TRBV18 and J usage is TRBJ2-1; D gene uncertain. The CDR3 has 14 amino acids. Germline V CDR1 and CDR2: KGHSH, LQKENI. The germline V and J ends were trimmed by 3 bases and 6 bases, with 12 bases remaining between them. CDR3 residues: CASSPETGFNEQFF. The CDR3 DNA reads TGTGCCAGCTCACCCGAGACTGGATTCAATGAGCAGTTCTTC.

V and J are TRBV2 and TRBJ2-3, with D perhaps matching TRBD1 (6 bases). This CDR3 is built from 13 residues. V lost 4 bases and J lost 2, with 7 bases in between. CDR1 is SNHLY and CDR2 is FYNNEI in the germline V gene. The chain's CDR3 is CASSGGHTDTQYF. Here the CDR3 DNA reads TGTGCCAGCAGTGGGGGGCACACAGATACGCAGTATTTT.

The CDR3 loop is CATRKGGSNQPQHF. The CDR3 DNA follows: TGTGCCACCCGGAAAGGAGGGAGCAATCAGCCCCAGCATTTT. This chain joins TRBV15 and TRBJ1-5; D gene uncertain. The germline V gene encodes CDR1 LNHNV and CDR2 YYDKDF (reference sequence). Trimming removed 8 bases at V and 1 base at J, with 12 bases between. This CDR3 region has 14 residues.

The J gene is TRBJ1-1, the V gene TRBV5-1, with 8 bases lining up with TRBD1. CDR3 length equals 14 residues. The ends lost 5 bases at V and 3 bases at J; junction bases unmatched: 6. Germline V gives CDR1 SGHRS, CDR2 YFSETQ. The CDR3 protein is CASRPTTGDTEAFF. CDR3 bases: TGCGCCAGCAGACCAACGACAGGGGACACTGAAGCTTTCTTT.

The chain has TRBV9 and TRBJ2-3; 8 positions match TRBD2. Trimming cost V 0 bases and J 4 bases; bases outside gene matches: 4. Germline V gene lookup returns CDR1 SGDLS and CDR2 YYNGEE. This CDR3 is built from 15 residues. The CDR3 region is CASSVAAGGADTQYF. The CDR3 DNA reads TGTGCCAGCAGCGTAGCGGCCGGGGGGGCAGATACGCAGTATTTT.